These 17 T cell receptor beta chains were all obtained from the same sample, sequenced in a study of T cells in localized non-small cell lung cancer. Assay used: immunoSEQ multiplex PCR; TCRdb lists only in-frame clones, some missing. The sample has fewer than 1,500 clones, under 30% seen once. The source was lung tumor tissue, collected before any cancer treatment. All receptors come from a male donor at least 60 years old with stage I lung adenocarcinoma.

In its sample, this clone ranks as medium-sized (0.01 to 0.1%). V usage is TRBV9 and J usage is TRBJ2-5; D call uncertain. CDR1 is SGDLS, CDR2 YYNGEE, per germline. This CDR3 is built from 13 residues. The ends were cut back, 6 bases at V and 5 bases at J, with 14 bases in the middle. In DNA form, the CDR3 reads TGTGCCAGCACCCCTGTTTGGGGTGAGACCCAGTACTTC. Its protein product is CASTPVWGETQYF.

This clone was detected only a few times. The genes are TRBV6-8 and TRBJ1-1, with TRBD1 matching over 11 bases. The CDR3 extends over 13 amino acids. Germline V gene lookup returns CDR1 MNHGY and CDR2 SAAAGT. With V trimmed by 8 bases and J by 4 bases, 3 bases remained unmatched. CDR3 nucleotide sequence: TGTGCCAGCCGGACAGGGGGCGGCACTGAAGCTTTCTTT. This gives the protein CASRTGGGTEAFF.

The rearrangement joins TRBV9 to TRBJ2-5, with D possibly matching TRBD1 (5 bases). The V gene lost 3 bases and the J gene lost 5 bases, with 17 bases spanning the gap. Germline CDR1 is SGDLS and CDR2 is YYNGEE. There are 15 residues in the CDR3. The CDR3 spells CASSADIAGRETQYF. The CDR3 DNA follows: TGTGCCAGCAGCGCCGACATCGCAGGGCGGGAGACCCAGTACTTC. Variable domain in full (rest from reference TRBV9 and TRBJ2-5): DSGVTQTPKHLITATGQRVTLRCSPRSGDLSVYWYQQSLDQGLQFLIQYYNGEERAKGNILERFSAQQFPDLHSELNLSSLELGDSALYFCASSADIAGRETQYFGPGTRLLVL.

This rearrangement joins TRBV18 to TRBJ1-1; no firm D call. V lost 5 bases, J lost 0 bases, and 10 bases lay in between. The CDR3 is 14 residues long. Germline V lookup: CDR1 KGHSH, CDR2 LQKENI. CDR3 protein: CASSARGLNTEAFF. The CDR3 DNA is TGTGCCAGCTCAGCACGCGGACTGAACACTGAAGCTTTCTTT.

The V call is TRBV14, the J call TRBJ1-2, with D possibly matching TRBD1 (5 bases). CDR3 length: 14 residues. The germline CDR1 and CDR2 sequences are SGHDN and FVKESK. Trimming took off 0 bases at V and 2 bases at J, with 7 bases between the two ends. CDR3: CASSQDRANYGYTF. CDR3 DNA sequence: TGTGCCAGCAGCCAAGACAGGGCCAACTATGGCTACACCTTC.

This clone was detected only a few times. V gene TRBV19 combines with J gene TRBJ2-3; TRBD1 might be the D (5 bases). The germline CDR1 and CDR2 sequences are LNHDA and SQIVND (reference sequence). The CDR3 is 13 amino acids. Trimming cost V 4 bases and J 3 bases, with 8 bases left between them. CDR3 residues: CASSTQGTDTQYF. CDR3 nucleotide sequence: TGTGCCAGTAGTACCCAGGGTACAGATACGCAGTATTTT.

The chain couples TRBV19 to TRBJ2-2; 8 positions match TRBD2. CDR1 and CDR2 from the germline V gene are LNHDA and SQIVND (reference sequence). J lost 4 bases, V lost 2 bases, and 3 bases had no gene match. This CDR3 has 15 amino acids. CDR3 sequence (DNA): TGTGCCAGTAGTATAACGGGAGGGATCACCGGGGAGCTGTTTTTT. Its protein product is CASSITGGITGELFF.

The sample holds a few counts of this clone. Here the CDR3 reads CASSLGVAGESTDTQYF. In nucleotides, the CDR3 is TGTGCCAGCAGCTTGGGCGTCGCGGGAGAAAGCACAGATACGCAGTATTTT. The rearrangement uses TRBV7-5 and TRBJ2-3; whether TRBD2, the table's D call, matches the DNA was not checked. TRBV7-5 is shown as a pseudogene. The CDR3 has 17 residues.

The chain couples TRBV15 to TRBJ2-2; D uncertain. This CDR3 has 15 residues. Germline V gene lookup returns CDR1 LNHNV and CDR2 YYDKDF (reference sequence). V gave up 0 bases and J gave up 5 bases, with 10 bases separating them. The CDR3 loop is CATSRDRRLTGELFF. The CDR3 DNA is TGTGCCACCAGCAGAGACCGGCGACTGACCGGGGAGCTGTTTTTT.

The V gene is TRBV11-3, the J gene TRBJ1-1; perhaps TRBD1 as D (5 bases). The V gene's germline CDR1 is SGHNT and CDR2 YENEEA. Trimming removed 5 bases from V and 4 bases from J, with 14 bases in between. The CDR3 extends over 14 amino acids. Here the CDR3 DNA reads TGTGCCAGCAGCCTTTCTCAGGGTATCACTGAAGCTTTCTTT. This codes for CASSLSQGITEAFF.

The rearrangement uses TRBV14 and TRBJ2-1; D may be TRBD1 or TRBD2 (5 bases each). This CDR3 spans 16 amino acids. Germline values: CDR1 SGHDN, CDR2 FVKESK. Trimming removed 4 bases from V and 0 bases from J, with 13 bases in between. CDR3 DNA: TGTGCCAGCAGCCGTTCAGGGACGGGCTCCTACAATGAGCAGTTCTTC. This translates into CASSRSGTGSYNEQFF.

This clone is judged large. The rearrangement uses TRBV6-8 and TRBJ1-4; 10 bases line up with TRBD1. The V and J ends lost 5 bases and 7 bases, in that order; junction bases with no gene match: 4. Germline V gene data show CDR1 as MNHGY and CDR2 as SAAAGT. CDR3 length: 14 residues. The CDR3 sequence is CASSNRDRGEKLFF. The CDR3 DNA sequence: TGTGCCAGCAGTAACCGGGACAGGGGTGAAAAACTGTTTTTT.

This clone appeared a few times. CDR3: CASSSLGGITYNEQFF. Written as DNA, the CDR3 is TGTGCCAGTAGTAGCCTTGGCGGTATCACCTACAATGAGCAGTTCTTC. This chain links TRBV19 with TRBJ2-1; D call uncertain. V was shortened by 4 bases and J by 2 bases, with 15 bases between the two germline ends. The germline V gene encodes CDR1 LNHDA and CDR2 SQIVND (reference sequence). The CDR3 consists of 16 residues.

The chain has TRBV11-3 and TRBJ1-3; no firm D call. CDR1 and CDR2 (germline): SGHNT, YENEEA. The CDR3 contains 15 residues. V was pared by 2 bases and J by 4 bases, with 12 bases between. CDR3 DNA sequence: TGTGCCAGCAGCTTATCTACGGGTCGGGGAAACACCATATATTTT. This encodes CASSLSTGRGNTIYF.

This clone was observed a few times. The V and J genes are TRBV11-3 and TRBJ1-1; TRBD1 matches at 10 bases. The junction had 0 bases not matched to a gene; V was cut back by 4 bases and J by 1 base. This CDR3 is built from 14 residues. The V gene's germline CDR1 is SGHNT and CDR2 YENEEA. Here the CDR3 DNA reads TGTGCCAGCAGCTGGGACAGGGGGAACACTGAAGCTTTCTTT. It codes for CASSWDRGNTEAFF.

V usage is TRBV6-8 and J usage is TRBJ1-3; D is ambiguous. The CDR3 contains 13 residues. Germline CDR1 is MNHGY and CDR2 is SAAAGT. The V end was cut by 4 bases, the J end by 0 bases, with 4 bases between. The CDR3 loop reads CASSSGSGNTIYF. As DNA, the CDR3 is TGTGCCAGCAGTTCTGGCTCTGGAAACACCATATATTTT.

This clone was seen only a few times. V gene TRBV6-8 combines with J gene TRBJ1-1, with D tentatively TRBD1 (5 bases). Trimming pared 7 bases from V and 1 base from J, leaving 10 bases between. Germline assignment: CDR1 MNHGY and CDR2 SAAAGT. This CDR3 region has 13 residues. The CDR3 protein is CASTWGENTEAFF. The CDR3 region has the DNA TGTGCCAGCACTTGGGGGGAGAACACTGAAGCTTTCTTT.